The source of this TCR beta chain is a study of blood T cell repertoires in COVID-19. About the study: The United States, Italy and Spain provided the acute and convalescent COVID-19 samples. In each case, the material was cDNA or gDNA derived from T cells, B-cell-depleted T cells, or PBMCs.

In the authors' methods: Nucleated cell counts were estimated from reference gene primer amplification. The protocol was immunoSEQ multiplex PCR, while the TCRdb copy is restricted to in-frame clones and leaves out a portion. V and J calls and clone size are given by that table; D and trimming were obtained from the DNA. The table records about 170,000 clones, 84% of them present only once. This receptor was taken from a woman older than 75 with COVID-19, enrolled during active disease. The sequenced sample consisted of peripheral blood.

As DNA, the CDR3 is TGTGCCAGCAGCCTAGCCTTGGGACTGAGACCCGAGCAGTACTTC. It translates to CASSLALGLRPEQYF. The V call is TRBV5-6, the J call TRBJ2-7; D perhaps matches TRBD2 (6 bases). The germline V gene has CDR1 SGHDT and CDR2 YYEEEE. CDR3 length: 15 amino acids. Trimming took off 4 bases at V and 6 bases at J, with 20 bases between the two ends.